The 13 T cell receptor beta chains below all came from one sample that was sequenced in a study of T cell repertoires in cytomegalovirus infection. In TCRdb, the reads were re-called with MiXCR into one record per CDR3 protein. The table records about 680,000 distinct CDR3 sequences, less than 25% of them present only once. The sample taken for sequencing was CD8+ T cells from PBMCs. These receptor sequences come from a human donor in good health (CMV status not recorded). Some clones in this sample may be carry-over from other donors' samples.

The chain recombines TRBV12-3 or TRBV12-4 with TRBJ1-1, with D possibly TRBD1 on 5 matching bases. With 9 bases removed from V and 11 bases from J, the gap between germline ends came to 25 bases. The CDR3 spans 14 residues. CDR3 protein: CASGRANEGISAFF. In nucleotides, the CDR3 is TGTGCCAGTGGCAGGGCGAATGAGGGGATCTCGGCTTTCTTT.

This clonotype was seen only a few times. The chain carries TRBV7-6 and TRBJ2-7, with unresolved D. The CDR3 is 14 residues long. The ends were cut back, 3 bases at V and 7 bases at J, with 16 bases in the middle. The V gene's germline CDR1 is SGHVS and CDR2 FNYEAQ. CDR3 sequence: CASSLERVPLEQYF. CDR3 in DNA: TGTGCCAGCAGCTTGGAAAGGGTACCTTTGGAGCAGTACTTC.

The chain combines TRBV19 with TRBJ2-1, with 7 bases aligning to TRBD2. In germline, CDR1 is LNHDA, CDR2 SQIVND (reference sequence). The CDR3 length is 15 residues. V shed 8 bases and J 8 bases; nucleotides not matched to a gene: 15. This CDR3 is CASPSPEGAGHEQFF. CDR3 sequence (DNA): TGTGCCAGTCCTTCCCCGGAGGGAGCGGGGCATGAGCAGTTCTTC.

About this clonotype itself: Germline is not matched at one junction end, which may reflect a read error. This chain joins TRBV14 and TRBJ2-2, with D uncertain. CDR3 length: 13 residues. Germline V gene data show CDR1 as SGHDN and CDR2 as FVKESK. CDR3 in DNA: TGTGTCAGCAGCCGCACGAACACCGGGGAGCTGTTTTTT. Its translation is CVSSRTNTGELFF.

Note on this clonotype: The junction departs from germline at one end; a sequencing error may be responsible. V gene TRBV7-2 combines with J gene TRBJ2-1; D remains ambiguous. Germline CDR1 SGHTA, CDR2 FQGNSA. CDR3 length: 13 amino acids. CDR3 DNA: TGTGCCAACAGCTATGGACCGCACAATGAGCAGTTCTTC. Translation gives CANSYGPHNEQFF. Full variable domain (remainder filled in from reference TRBV7-2 and TRBJ2-1): GAGVSQSPSNKVTEKGKDVELRCDPISGHTALYWYRQSLGQGLEFLIYFQGNSAPDKSGLPSDRFSAERTGGSVSTLTIQRTQQEDSAVYLCANSYGPHNEQFFGPGTRLTVL.

V usage is TRBV7-9 and J usage is TRBJ2-5, with D possibly TRBD1 on 5 matching bases. The ends were cut back, 4 bases at V and 0 bases at J, with 18 bases in the middle. CDR3 length equals 17 residues. Germline V gene sequence: CDR1 SEHNR, CDR2 FQNEAQ (reference sequence). The CDR3 reads CASSSQVAAKDQETQYF. As DNA, the CDR3 is TGTGCCAGCAGCTCACAGGTGGCAGCTAAGGACCAAGAGACCCAGTACTTC.

V and J are TRBV7-8 and TRBJ2-1, with a weak D call TRBD1 (5 bases). CDR3 size: 15 residues. Trimming left V 1 base short and J 6 bases short, with 13 bases between. Germline V CDR1 and CDR2: SGHVS, FQNEAQ. CDR3 region: CASSLGARVGNEQFF. The CDR3 coding sequence is TGTGCCAGCAGCTTAGGGGCCAGGGTGGGCAATGAGCAGTTCTTC.

A few counts support this clonotype. The gene calls are TRBV6-2 or TRBV6-3 and TRBJ2-3; D perhaps matches TRBD2 (5 bases). V was cut by 2 bases and J by 1 base, with 10 bases left in between. The CDR3 covers 15 residues. Germline CDR1 MNHEY, CDR2 SVGEGT. The CDR3 spells CASSYLDLRTDTQYF. The CDR3 DNA reads TGTGCCAGCAGTTACCTGGACTTACGCACAGATACGCAGTATTTT.

This clonotype has at least ten counts. The chain is built from TRBV4-2 and TRBJ2-3; D uncertain. The germline V gene encodes CDR1 LGHNA and CDR2 YNFKEQ. V was pared by 3 bases and J by 2 bases, with 9 bases between. The CDR3 is 14 amino acids. CDR3: CASSQTQDTDTQYF. The DNA for the CDR3 is TGTGCCAGCAGCCAGACGCAGGACACAGATACGCAGTATTTT.

This chain links TRBV7-9 with TRBJ2-7; 7 nucleotides align to TRBD1. V dropped 5 bases and J dropped 5; count of bases not matched to a gene: 9. The CDR3 consists of 14 residues. Per the germline V gene, CDR1 is SEHNR and CDR2 is FQNEAQ (reference sequence). The DNA for the CDR3 is TGTGCCAGCAGCCCCCGAGGGGGCTTCCACGAGCAGTACTTC. This codes for CASSPRGGFHEQYF. The full variable domain, with the rest looked up from reference TRBV7-9 and TRBJ2-7, is DTGVSQNPRHKITKRGQNVTFRCDPISEHNRLYWYRQTLGQGPEFLTYFQNEAQLEKSRLLSDRFSAERPKGSFSTLEIQRTEQGDSAMYLCASSPRGGFHEQYFGPGTRLTVT.

This clonotype was seen many times. The gene calls are TRBV6-6 and TRBJ2-3; 8 nucleotides match TRBD2. Germline CDR1 MNHNY, CDR2 SVGAGI (reference sequence). Unmatched junction bases numbered 11, after V lost 5 bases and J lost 4 bases. This CDR3 region has 16 residues. Written as DNA, the CDR3 is TGTGCCAGCAGTGCAAACGGGGGGGCCCCAGCAGATACGCAGTATTTT. It yields the protein CASSANGGAPADTQYF.

Regarding this clonotype: This may come from a read error, since a much larger clone is one base off. This rearrangement joins TRBV11-3 to TRBJ2-1, with a weak D call TRBD2 (6 bases). The V gene's germline CDR1 is SGHNT and CDR2 YENEEA. The germline V and J ends were trimmed by 3 bases and 6 bases, with 15 bases remaining between them. The CDR3 consists of 15 residues. The CDR3, as DNA: TGTGCCAGCAGCTTTGGGCAGGGAGGCTTCAATGAGCAGTTCTTC. Translated, it gives CASSFGQGGFNEQFF.

On this clonotype: With a much larger clone just one base away, this may be a read error. The rearrangement links TRBV10-3 to TRBJ1-1; no reliable D call. The germline V gene encodes CDR1 ENHRY and CDR2 SYGVKD. This CDR3 is built from 16 residues. The CDR3 protein is CVITQDPGGLNTEAFF. The CDR3 nucleotides are TGTGTCATCACCCAAGACCCCGGCGGGCTGAACACTGAAGCTTTCTTT.